This T cell receptor beta chain emerged from a study of beta chain features in type 1 diabetes. The germline gives CDR1 SGHTA, CDR2 FQGNSA. The ends lost 4 bases at V and 7 bases at J; junction bases unmatched: 11. The CDR3 extends over 15 amino acids. Study conclusions and caveats: At VDJ recombination sites, type 1 diabetes patients had fewer insertions and more deleted nucleotides.

As every portion of the isolated RNA was reverse transcribed, the sequencing read expressed TCRB transcripts. The table came from immunoSEQ multiplex PCR; TCRdb's copy has only in-frame clones and leaves some out. The data hold about 900,000 clones, with roughly a sixth observed a single time. This clone appeared a few times. Its target is not known. The V gene is TRBV7-2, the J gene TRBJ2-7, with 9 bases that match TRBD1. This TCR was recovered from a woman younger than 30 in good health. Sequencing was done on a sample of naive CD4+ T cells from blood. The CDR3 region is CASSSPQGALYEQYF. In DNA form, the CDR3 reads TGTGCCAGCAGCTCACCACAGGGGGCGCTTTATGAGCAGTACTTC.